Presented here are 9 T cell receptor beta chains from one specimen sequenced in a study of T cell repertoires in cytomegalovirus infection. MiXCR was run by TCRdb on the reads, yielding one entry per CDR3 protein. The sample records under 800,000 distinct CDR3 sequences, approximately 24% being singletons. Sequenced material: CD8+ T cells from PBMCs. The receptors derive from a human donor in good health (CMV status not recorded). Some clones in this sample may be carry-over from other donors' samples.

The chain uses TRBV29-1 and TRBJ1-1, with 9 bases fitting TRBD1. V shed 1 base and J 8 bases; nucleotides not matched to a gene: 14. CDR3 length: 16 amino acids. Germline V lookup: CDR1 SQVTM, CDR2 ANQGSEA. CDR3 sequence reads: CSVEGPRGQGRIEAFF. The CDR3 DNA reads TGCAGCGTTGAAGGGCCAAGGGGACAGGGAAGAATAGAAGCTTTCTTT. Filled out from reference TRBV29-1 and TRBJ1-1, the complete variable domain reads SAVISQKPSRDICQRGTSLTIQCQVDSQVTMMFWYRQQPGQSLTLIATANQGSEATYESGFVIDKFPISRPNLTFSTLTVSNMSPEDSSIYLCSVEGPRGQGRIEAFFGQGTRLTVV.

This clonotype was seen only once. The junction does not match germline at one end; this may be a read error. In DNA, the CDR3 is TGCACCAGCAGCGAATGGATGAACACTGAAGCTTTCTTT. Protein sequence: CTSSEWMNTEAFF. V and J are TRBV4-3 and TRBJ1-1, with D hard to call. Per the germline V gene, CDR1 is LGHNA and CDR2 is YSLEER. The CDR3 runs 13 residues.

This clonotype was counted between two and nine times. The V gene is TRBV25-1, the J gene TRBJ2-6, with D uncertain. V was pared by 3 bases and J by 0 bases, with 9 bases between. CDR3 length: 16 amino acids. The germline V gene has CDR1 MGHDK and CDR2 SYGVNS. CDR3 residues: CASSEVQRSGANVLTF. The CDR3, as DNA: TGTGCCAGCAGTGAGGTCCAACGCTCTGGGGCCAACGTCCTGACTTTC.

This clonotype was detected ten times or more. The chain uses TRBV7-8 and TRBJ1-5; perhaps TRBD1 as D (6 bases). The CDR3 has 15 amino acids. Trimming stripped 7 bases from V and 3 bases from J, with 16 bases between. Germline V CDR1 and CDR2: SGHVS, FQNEAQ. CDR3 bases: TGTGCCAGCACCCCCGAGGGGGGCTTCAATCAGCCCCAGCATTTT. Translating it yields CASTPEGGFNQPQHF.

Comments on this clonotype: A much larger clone lies a single base off, so this may be a read error. This chain joins TRBV7-2 and TRBJ2-1; D possibly uses TRBD1 or TRBD2 (6 bases each). Trimming removed 5 bases from V and 7 bases from J, with 12 bases in between. CDR1 and CDR2 from the germline V gene are SGHTA and FQGNSA. The CDR3 covers 13 residues. CDR3: CASSNRDWNEQFF. In DNA, the CDR3 is TGTGCCAGCAGCAACAGGGACTGGAATGAGCAGTTCTTC. Full variable domain (rest looked up from reference TRBV7-2 and TRBJ2-1): GAGVSQSPSNKVTEKGKDVELRCDPISGHTALYWYRQSLGQGLEFLIYFQGNSAPDKSGLPSDRFSAERTGGSVSTLTIQRTQQEDSAVYLCASSNRDWNEQFFGPGTRLTVL.

Here the CDR3 DNA reads TGCAGCGTTGAAGATCCGGGGAGTGTGCGGGTCGAGACCCAGTACTTC. Translated: CSVEDPGSVRVETQYF. The chain is built from TRBV29-1 and TRBJ2-5; TRBD2 is a possible D gene (5 bases). The CDR3 has 16 amino acids. Trimming shortened V by 0 bases and J by 5 bases, and 19 bases separated the two germline ends. Germline V gene data show CDR1 as SQVTM and CDR2 as ANQGSEA.

This clonotype was observed many times. The genes are TRBV7-6 and TRBJ2-5; the match to TRBD1 covers 7 bases. Germline V CDR1 and CDR2: SGHVS, FNYEAQ. The CDR3 runs 14 residues. Losses at the gene ends were 6 bases for V and 5 bases for J; bases not matched to a gene: 9. For the CDR3, the DNA is TGTGCCAGCAGGCGAGACAGGGTCGAGGAGACCCAGTACTTC. Protein product: CASRRDRVEETQYF. The variable domain in full, with the rest retrieved from reference TRBV7-6 and TRBJ2-5, is GAGVSQSPRYKVTKRGQDVALRCDPISGHVSLYWYRQALGQGPEFLTYFNYEAQQDKSGLPNDRFSAERPEGSISTLTIQRTEQRDSAMYRCASRRDRVEETQYFGPGTRLLVL.

The J gene is TRBJ2-5, the V gene TRBV27; D tentatively fits TRBD1 or TRBD2 (5 bases each). V was trimmed by 4 bases and J by 1 base, leaving 13 bases between them. This CDR3 contains 15 residues. Germline V gene lookup returns CDR1 MNHEY and CDR2 SMNVEV (reference sequence). Here the CDR3 reads CASSSWDRLQETQYF. CDR3 in DNA: TGTGCCAGCAGTTCCTGGGACCGTCTCCAAGAGACCCAGTACTTC.

The gene calls are TRBV18 and TRBJ1-4; weak D call: TRBD1 (5 bases). V dropped 2 bases and J dropped 8 bases, with 15 bases sitting between them. CDR1 and CDR2 (germline): KGHSH, LQKENI. The CDR3 totals 15 residues. CDR3 loop: CASSPMEGDVEKLFF. CDR3 nucleotides: TGTGCCAGCTCACCAATGGAAGGGGACGTCGAAAAACTGTTTTTT.